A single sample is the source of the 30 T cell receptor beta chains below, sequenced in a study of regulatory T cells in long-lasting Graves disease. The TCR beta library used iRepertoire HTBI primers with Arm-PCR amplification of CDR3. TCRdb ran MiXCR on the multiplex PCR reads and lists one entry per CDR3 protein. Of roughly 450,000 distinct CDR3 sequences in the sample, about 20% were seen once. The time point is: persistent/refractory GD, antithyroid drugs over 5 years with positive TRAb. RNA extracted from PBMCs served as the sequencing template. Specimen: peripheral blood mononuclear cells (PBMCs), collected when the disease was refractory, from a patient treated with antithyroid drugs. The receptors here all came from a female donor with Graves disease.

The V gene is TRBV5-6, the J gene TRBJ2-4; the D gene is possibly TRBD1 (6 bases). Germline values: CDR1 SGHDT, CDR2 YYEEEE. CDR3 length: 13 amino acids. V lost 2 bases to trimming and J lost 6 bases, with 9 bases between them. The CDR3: CASSFKGGNIQYF. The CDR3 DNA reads TGTGCCAGCAGCTTTAAAGGGGGAAACATTCAGTACTTC.

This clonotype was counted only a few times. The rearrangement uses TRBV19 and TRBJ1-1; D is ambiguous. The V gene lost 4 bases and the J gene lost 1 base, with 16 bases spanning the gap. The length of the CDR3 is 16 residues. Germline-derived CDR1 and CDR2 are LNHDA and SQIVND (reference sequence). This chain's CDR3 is CASSRVYAAANTEAFF. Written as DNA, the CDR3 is TGTGCCAGTAGTAGGGTCTATGCGGCAGCGAACACTGAAGCTTTCTTT.

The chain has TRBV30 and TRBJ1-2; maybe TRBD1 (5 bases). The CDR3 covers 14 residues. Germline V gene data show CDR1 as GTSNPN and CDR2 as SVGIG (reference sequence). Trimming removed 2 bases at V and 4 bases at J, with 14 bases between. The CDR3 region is CAWSLKGTRYGYTF. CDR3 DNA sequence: TGTGCCTGGAGTCTGAAGGGGACTCGCTATGGCTACACCTTC.

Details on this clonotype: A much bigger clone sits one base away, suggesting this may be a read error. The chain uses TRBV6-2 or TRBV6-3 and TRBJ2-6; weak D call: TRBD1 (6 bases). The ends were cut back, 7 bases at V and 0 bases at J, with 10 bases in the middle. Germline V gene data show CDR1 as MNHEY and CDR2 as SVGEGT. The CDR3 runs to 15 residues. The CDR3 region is CASTIRGSGANVLTF. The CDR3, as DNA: TGTGCCAGCACCATCAGGGGCTCTGGGGCCAACGTCCTGACTTTC.

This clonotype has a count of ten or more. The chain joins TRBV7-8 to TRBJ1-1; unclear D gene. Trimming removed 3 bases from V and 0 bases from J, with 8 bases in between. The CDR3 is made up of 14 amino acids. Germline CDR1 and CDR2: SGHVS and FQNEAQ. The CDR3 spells CASSLRTVNTEAFF. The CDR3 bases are TGTGCCAGCAGCTTGCGGACGGTGAACACTGAAGCTTTCTTT.

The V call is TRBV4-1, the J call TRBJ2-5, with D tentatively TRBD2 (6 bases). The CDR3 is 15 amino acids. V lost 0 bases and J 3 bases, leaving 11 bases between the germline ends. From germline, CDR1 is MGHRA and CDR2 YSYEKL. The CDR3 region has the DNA TGCGCCAGCAGCCAAGAAGTTTGGACTAAAGAGACCCAGTACTTC. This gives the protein CASSQEVWTKETQYF.

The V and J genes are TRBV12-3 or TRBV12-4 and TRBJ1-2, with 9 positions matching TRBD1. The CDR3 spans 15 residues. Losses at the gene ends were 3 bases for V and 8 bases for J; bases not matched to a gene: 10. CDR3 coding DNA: TGTGCCAGCAGTTTCGGCGGACAGGGGTTGCGGGGCTACACCTTC. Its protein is CASSFGGQGLRGYTF.

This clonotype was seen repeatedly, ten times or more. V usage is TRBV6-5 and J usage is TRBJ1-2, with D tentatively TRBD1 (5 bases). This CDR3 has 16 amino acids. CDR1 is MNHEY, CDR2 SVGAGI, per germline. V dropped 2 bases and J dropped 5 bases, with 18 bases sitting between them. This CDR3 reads CASSYGATSTGYGYTF. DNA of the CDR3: TGTGCCAGCAGTTACGGGGCGACAAGTACGGGATATGGCTACACCTTC.

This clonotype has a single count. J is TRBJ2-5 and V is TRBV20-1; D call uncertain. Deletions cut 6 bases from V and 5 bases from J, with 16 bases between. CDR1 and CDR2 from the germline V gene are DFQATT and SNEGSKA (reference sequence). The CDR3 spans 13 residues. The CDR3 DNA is TGCAGTGCCAGTACCGGAGATACGGAGACCCAGTACTTC. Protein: CSASTGDTETQYF.

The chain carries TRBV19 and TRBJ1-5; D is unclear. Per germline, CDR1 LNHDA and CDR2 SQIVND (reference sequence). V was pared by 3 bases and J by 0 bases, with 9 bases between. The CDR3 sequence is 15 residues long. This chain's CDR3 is CASSMARFSNQPQHF. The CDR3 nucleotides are TGTGCCAGTAGTATGGCCAGATTTAGCAATCAGCCCCAGCATTTT.

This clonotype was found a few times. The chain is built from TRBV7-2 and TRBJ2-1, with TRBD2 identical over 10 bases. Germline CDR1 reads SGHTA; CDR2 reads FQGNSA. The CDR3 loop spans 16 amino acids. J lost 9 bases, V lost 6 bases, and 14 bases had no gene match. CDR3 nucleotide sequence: TGTGCCAGCAGTTCTTCACTAGCGGGAAAAAGCGGTGAGCAGTTCTTC. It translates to CASSSSLAGKSGEQFF.

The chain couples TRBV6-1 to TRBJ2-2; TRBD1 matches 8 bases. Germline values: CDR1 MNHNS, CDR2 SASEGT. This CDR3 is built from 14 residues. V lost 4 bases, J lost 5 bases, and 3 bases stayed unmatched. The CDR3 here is CASSADRVTGELFF. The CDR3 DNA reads TGTGCCAGCAGTGCGGACAGGGTGACCGGGGAGCTGTTTTTT.

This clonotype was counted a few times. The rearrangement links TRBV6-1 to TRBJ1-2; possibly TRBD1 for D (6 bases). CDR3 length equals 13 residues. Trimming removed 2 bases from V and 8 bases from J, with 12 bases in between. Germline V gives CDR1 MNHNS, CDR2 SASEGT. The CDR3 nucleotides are TGTGCCAGCAGTGAATTAGGGACATACGGCTACACCTTC. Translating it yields CASSELGTYGYTF.

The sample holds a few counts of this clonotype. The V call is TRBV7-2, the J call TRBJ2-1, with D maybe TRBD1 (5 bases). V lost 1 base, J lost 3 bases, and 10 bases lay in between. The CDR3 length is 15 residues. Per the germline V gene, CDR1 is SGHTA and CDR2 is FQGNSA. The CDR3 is CASSLVQGGYNEQFF. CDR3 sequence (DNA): TGTGCCAGCAGCTTAGTTCAGGGCGGCTACAATGAGCAGTTCTTC. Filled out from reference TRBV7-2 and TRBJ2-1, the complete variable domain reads GAGVSQSPSNKVTEKGKDVELRCDPISGHTALYWYRQSLGQGLEFLIYFQGNSAPDKSGLPSDRFSAERTGGSVSTLTIQRTQQEDSAVYLCASSLVQGGYNEQFFGPGTRLTVL.

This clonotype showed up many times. CDR3 bases: TGCAGCGTTGATGACAGGGGGCATGGTGAGCAGTACTTC. Its translation is CSVDDRGHGEQYF. This rearrangement joins TRBV29-1 to TRBJ2-7; 10 positions agree with TRBD1. The CDR3 is 13 residues long. The V gene end was trimmed by 3 bases and the J gene end by 7 bases; junction bases not matched to a gene: 6. The germline V gene encodes CDR1 SQVTM and CDR2 ANQGSEA.

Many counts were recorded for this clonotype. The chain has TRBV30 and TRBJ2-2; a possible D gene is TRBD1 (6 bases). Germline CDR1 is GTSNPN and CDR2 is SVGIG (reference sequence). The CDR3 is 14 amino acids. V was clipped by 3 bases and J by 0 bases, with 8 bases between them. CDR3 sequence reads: CAWRTGTNTGELFF. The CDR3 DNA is TGTGCCTGGAGGACAGGAACGAACACCGGGGAGCTGTTTTTT.

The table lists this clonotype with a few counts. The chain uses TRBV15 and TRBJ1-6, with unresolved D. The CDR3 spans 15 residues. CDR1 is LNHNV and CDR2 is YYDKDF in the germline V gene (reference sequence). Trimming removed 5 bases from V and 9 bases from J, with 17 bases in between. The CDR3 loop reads CATSLDQIGTSPLHF. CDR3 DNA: TGTGCCACCAGCCTAGACCAAATAGGAACTTCACCCCTCCACTTT.

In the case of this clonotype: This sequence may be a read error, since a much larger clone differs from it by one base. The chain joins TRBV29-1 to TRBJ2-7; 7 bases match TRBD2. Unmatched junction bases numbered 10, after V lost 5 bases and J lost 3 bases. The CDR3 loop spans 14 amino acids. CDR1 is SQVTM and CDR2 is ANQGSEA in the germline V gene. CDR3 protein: CSVRRRGVNYEQYF. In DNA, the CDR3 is TGCAGCGTTCGCAGACGGGGGGTGAACTACGAGCAGTACTTC.

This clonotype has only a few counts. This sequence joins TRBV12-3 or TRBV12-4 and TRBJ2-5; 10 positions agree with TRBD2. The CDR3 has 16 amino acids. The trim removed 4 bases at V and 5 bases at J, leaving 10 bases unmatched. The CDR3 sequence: CASSYSSGSPRETQYF. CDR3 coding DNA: TGTGCCAGCAGTTACTCTAGCGGGAGCCCCAGGGAGACCCAGTACTTC.

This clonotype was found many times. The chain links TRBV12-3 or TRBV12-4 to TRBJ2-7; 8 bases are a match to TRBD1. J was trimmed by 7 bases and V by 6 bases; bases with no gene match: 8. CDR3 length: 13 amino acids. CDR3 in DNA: TGTGCCAGCAGGAGGACAGGGTCGGATGAGCAGTACTTC. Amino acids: CASRRTGSDEQYF.

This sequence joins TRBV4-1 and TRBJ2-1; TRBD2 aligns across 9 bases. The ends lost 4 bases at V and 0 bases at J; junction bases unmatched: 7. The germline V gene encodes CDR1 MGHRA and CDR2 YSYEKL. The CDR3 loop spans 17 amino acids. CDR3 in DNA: TGCGCCAGCAGCCTTGGACTAGCGCTCAGCTCCTACAATGAGCAGTTCTTC. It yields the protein CASSLGLALSSYNEQFF.

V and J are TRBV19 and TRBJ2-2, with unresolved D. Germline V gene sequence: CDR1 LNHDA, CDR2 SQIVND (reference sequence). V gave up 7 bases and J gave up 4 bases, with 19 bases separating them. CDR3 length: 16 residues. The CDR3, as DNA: TGTGCCAGTAATCTGGTCCCGGGTGGCGGCACCGGGGAGCTGTTTTTT. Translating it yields CASNLVPGGGTGELFF.

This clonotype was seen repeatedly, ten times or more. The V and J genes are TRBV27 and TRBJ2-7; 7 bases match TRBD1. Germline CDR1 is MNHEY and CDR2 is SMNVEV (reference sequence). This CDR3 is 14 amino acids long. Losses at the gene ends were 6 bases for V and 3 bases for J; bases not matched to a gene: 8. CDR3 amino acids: CASSRDRASYEQYF. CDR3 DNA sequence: TGTGCCAGCAGCCGAGACAGGGCTAGCTACGAGCAGTACTTC.

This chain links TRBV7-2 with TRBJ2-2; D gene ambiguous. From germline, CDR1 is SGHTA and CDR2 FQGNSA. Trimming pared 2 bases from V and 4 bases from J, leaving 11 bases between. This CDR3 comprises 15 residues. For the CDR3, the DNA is TGTGCCAGCAGCTTAATAGGTCGGGCCACCGGGGAGCTGTTTTTT. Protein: CASSLIGRATGELFF.

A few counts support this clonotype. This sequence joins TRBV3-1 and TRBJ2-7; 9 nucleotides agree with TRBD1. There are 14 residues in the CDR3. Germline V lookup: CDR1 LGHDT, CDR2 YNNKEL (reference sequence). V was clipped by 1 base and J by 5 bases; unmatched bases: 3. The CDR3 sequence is CASSQARQGDEQYF. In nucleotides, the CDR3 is TGTGCCAGCAGCCAAGCTCGACAGGGGGACGAGCAGTACTTC.

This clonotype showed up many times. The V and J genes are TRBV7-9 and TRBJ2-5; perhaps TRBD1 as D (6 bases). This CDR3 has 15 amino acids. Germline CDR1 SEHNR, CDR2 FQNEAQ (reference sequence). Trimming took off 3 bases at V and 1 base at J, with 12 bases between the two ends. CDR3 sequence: CASSFNQGIQETQYF. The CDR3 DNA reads TGTGCCAGCAGCTTCAACCAGGGGATCCAAGAGACCCAGTACTTC.

CDR3 sequence reads: CASSLVRDRDSNQPQHF. CDR3 coding DNA: TGTGCCAGCAGCTTAGTTCGGGACAGGGATAGCAATCAGCCCCAGCATTTT. V and J are TRBV7-3 and TRBJ1-5; 9 nucleotides match TRBD1. Unmatched junction bases numbered 5, after V lost 2 bases and J lost 0 bases. The CDR3 extends over 17 amino acids. Germline CDR1 SGHTA, CDR2 FQGTGA.

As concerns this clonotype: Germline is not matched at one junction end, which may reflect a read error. The CDR3 DNA sequence: TGTGCCAGCTCCCTCGGAGGTCCCCAAGAGACCCGGTACTTC. It translates to CASSLGGPQETRYF. The chain employs TRBV18 and TRBJ2-5; D perhaps matches TRBD2 (5 bases). This CDR3 has 14 residues. CDR1 is KGHSH, CDR2 LQKENI, per germline.

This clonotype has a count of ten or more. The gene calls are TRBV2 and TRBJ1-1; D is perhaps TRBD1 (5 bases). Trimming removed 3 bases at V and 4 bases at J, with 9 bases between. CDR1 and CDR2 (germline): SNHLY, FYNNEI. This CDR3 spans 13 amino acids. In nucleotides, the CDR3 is TGTGCCAGCAGTGAGGGGGTGGGCACTGAAGCTTTCTTT. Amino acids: CASSEGVGTEAFF. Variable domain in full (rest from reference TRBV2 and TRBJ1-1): EPEVTQTPSHQVTQMGQEVILRCVPISNHLYFYWYRQILGQKVEFLVSFYNNEISEKSEIFDDQFSVERPDGSNFTLKIRSTKLEDSAMYFCASSEGVGTEAFFGQGTRLTVV.

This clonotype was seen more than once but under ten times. CDR3 nucleotides: TGTGCCACCAGCGGACAGGGCCAGGTCGGTGGCTACACCTTC. Protein product: CATSGQGQVGGYTF. This chain joins TRBV15 and TRBJ1-2; 8 nucleotides match TRBD1. The CDR3 covers 14 residues. Germline V lookup: CDR1 LNHNV, CDR2 YYDKDF (reference sequence). Trimming took 5 bases from V and 7 from J; bases not matched to a gene: 9.